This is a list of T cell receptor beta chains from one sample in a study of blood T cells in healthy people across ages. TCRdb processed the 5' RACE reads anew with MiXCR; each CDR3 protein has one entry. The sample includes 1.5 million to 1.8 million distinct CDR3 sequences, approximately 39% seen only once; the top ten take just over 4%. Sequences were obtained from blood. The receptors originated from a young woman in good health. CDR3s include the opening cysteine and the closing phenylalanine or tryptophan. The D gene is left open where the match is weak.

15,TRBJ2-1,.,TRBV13,CASASGTNTYNEQFF
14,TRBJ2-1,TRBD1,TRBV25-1,CATAGGLIWNEQFF
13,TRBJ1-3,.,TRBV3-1,CASSQFTGNTIYF
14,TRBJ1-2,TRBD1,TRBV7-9,CASSLTGGYYGYTF
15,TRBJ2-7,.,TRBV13,CASSSPPGRRYEQYF
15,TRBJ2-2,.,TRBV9,CASSAIRGSTGELFF
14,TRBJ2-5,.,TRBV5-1,CASRLHGNQETQYF
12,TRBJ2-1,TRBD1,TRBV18,CASSPGRDRQFF
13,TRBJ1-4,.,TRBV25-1,CASSEWQNEKLFF
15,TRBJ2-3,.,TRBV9,CASSVGSAGQDTQYF
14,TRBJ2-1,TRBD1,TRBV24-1,CATADRVDYNEQFF
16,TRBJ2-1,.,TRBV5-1,CASSSPPGASYNEQFF
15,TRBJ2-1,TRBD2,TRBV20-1,CSARKTSGVYNEQFF
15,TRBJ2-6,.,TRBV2,CASSEDSSGANVLTF
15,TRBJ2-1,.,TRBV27,CASSLEAPSYNEQFF
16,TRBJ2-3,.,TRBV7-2,CASSLEGVLAADTQYF
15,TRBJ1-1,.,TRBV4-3,CASSQERTLRTEAFF
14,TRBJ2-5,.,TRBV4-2,CASSQAASQETQYF
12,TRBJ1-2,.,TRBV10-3,CAISETAYGYTF
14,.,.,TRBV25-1,CASSGGHPSYEQYF
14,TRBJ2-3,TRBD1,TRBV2,CATPLTGSRDTQYF
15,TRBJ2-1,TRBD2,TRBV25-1,CASSALTSGIGEQFF
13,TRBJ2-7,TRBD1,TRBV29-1,CSVGQGAGNEQYF
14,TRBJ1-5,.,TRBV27,CASNPTRGVQPQHF
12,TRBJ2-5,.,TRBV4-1,CASSQNGETQYF
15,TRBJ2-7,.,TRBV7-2,CASSLDGDGRDEQYF
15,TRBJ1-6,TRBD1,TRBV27,CASSLSRGVNSPLHF
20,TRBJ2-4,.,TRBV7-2,CASSLALWEDPPIAKNIQYF
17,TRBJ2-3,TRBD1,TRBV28,CAGSLSGQGASTDTQYF
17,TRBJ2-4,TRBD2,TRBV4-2,CASSPLGLAGEKNIQYF
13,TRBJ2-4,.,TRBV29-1,CSAETLAKNIQYF
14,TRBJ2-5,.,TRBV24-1,CATSKTGVWETQYF
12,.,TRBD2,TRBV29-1,CSVDTSGTEQYF
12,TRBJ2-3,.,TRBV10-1,CASSGLIGTQYF
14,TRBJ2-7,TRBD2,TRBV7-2,CASRVAGESYEQYF
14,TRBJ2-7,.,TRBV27,CASSLYEGAYEQYF
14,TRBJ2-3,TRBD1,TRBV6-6,CASSSQGGTDTQYF
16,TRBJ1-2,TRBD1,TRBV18,CASSPLPGQSIYGYTF
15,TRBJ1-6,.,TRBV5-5,CASSSIGPGNSPLHF
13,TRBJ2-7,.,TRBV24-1,CATSRGATYEQYF
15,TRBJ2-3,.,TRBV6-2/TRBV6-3,CASSLSRAFTDTQYF
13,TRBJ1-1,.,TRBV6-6,CASSYSGATEAFF
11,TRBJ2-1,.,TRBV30,CAWSVLVEQFF
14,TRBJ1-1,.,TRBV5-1,CASSLWGTYTEAFF
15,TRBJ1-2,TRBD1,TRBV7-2,CASSLDATGGFGYTF
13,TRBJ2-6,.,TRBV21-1,CASSKHRCNVLTF
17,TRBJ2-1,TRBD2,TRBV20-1,CSARDFLLAGSNNEQFF
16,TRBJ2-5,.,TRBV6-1,CASSEALPRDQETQYF
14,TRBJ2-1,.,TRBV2,CASTAGSLYNEQFF
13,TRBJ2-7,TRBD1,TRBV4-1,CASSLDRLYEQYF
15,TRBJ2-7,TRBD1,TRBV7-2,CASSLTGQGIGEQYF
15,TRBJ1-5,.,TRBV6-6,CASRDGPAGNQPQHF
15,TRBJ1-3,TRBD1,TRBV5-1,CASSPGQTSGNTIYF
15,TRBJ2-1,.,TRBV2,CASSAQINSYNEQFF
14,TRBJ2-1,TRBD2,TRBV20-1,CSASITGGYNEQFF
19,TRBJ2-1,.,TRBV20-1,CSARDPTLLRGRTYNEQFF
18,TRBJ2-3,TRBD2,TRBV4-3,CASSHSPTGGTSTDTQYF
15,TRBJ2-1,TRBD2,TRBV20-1,CSARAPGLGIPEQFF
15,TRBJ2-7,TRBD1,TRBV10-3,CAISEARGRAYEQYF
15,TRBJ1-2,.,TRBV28,CASSSRWRAGYGYTF